Given below is one T cell receptor (beta chain) in context. Its antigen is still unknown. The data are from a study of T cell responses to AZD1222 COVID-19 vaccine. Findings of the study overall: Vaccine-related CD4 TCRs covered spike, predominating at 160-218 and 743-854. All repertoire sampling was performed exclusively after the peak T cell response.

Clones were sequenced by immunoSEQ multiplex PCR, and TCRdb holds only the in-frame ones, with some missing. The repertoire holds 150,000 to 200,000 clones, about 92% seen once, with around 6.3% in the top ten. The CDR3 is made up of 14 amino acids. The junction had 7 bases not matched to a gene; V was cut back by 6 bases and J by 4 bases. Germline loops: CDR1 SGHDT, CDR2 YYEEEE. The chain recombines TRBV5-6 with TRBJ1-3; 7 bases line up with TRBD1. The specimen was peripheral blood, collected 28 days after the second AZD1222 dose. The clonotype originates from an adult who received the AZD1222 COVID-19 vaccine. The CDR3: CASTRQGWGNTIYF. The CDR3 DNA reads as TGTGCCAGCACGCGACAGGGCTGGGGAAACACCATATATTTT.